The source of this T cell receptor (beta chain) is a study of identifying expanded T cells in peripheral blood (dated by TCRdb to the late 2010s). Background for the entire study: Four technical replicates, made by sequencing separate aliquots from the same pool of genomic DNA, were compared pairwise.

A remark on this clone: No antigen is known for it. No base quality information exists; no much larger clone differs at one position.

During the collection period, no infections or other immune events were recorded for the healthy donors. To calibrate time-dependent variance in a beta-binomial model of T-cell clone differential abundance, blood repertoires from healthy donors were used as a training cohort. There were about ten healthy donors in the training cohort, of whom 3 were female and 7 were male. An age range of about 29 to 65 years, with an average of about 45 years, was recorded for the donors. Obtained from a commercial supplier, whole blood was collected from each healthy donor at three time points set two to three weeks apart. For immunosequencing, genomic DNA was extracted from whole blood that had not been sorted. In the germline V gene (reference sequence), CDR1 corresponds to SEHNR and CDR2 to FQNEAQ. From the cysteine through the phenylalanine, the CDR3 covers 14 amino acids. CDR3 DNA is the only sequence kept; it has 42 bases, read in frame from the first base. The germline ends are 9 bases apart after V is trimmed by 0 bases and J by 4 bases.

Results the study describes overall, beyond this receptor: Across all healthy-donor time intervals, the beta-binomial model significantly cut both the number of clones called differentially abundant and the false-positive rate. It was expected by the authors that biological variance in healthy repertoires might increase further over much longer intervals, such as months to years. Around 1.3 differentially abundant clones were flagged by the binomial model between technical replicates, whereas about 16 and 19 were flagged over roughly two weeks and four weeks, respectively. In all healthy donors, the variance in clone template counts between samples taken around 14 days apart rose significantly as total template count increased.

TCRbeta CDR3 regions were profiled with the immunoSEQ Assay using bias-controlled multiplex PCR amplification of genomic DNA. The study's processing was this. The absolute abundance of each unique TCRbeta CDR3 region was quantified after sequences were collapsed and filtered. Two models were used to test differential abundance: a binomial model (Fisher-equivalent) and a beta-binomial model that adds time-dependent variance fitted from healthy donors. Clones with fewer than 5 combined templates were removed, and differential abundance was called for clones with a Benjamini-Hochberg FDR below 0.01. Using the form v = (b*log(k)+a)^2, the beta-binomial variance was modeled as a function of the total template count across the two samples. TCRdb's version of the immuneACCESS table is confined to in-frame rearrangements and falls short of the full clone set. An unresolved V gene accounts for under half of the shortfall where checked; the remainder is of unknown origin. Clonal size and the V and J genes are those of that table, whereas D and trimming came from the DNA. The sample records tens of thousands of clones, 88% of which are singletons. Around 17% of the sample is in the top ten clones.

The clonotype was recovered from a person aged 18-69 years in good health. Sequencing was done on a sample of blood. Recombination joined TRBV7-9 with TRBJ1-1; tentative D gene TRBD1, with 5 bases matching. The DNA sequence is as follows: TGTGCCAGCAGCTTAGCGAGGGGACGCACTGAAGCTTTCTTT. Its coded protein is CASSLARGRTEAFF.